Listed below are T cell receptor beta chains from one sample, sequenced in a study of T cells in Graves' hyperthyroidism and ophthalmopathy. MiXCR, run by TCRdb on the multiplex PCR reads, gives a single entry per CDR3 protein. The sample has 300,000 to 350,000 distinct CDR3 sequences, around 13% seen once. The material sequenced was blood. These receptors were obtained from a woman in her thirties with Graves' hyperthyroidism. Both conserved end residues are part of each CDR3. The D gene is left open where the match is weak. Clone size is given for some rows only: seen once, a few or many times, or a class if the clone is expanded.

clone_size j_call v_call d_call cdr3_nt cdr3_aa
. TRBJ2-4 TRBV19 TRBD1 TGTGCCAGTAGTAGAGGGGGCGCCAAAAACATTCAGTACTTC CASSRGGAKNIQYF
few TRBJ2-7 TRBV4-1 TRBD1 TGCGCCAGCAGCCGCAGACCGGGACAGTCCTACGAGCAGTACTTC CASSRRPGQSYEQYF
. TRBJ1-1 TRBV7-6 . TGTGCCAGCAGCTTAGTTGGCAGCGGGACGTCGAACACTGAAGCTTTCTTT CASSLVGSGTSNTEAFF
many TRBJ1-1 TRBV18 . TGTGCCAGCAGCCCACAGGGAGACACTGAAGCTTTCTTT CASSPQGDTEAFF
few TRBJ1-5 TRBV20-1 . TGCAGTGCTGGGACCGAAATGCGGCCCCAGCATTTT CSAGTEMRPQHF
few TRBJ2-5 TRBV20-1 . TGCAGTGCTAGAGTGAGGGATACCAACCTCCAGTACTTC CSARVRDTNLQYF
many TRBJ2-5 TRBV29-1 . TGCAGCGTTTACAGGGAAGAGACCCAGTACTTC CSVYREETQYF
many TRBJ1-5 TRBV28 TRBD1 TGTGCCAGCAGCAGGGGACAGGGTACGAATCAGCCCCAGCATTTT CASSRGQGTNQPQHF
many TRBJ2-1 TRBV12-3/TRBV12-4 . TGTGCCAGCAGACAGGGTAGATACAATGAGCAGTTCTTC CASRQGRYNEQFF
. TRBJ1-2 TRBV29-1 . TGCAGCGTGCTGGGTCTTAGACAGACAAACTATGGCTACACCTTC CSVLGLRQTNYGYTF
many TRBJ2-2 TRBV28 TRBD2 TGTGCCAGCAGTTTGGGGGGGAGCACCGGGGAGCTGTTTTTT CASSLGGSTGELFF
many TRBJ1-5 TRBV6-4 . TGTGCCAGCAGTGTTGAGGCCGGGCTTAGTCAGCCCCAGCATTTT CASSVEAGLSQPQHF
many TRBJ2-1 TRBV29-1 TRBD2 TGCAGCGTTCCCCCTAGGAGCGGGAGGGCCAATGAGCAGTTCTTC CSVPPRSGRANEQFF
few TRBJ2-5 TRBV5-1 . TGCGCCAGCAGCTGGGAAGGGGAAGGGGGAGAGACCCAGTACTTC CASSWEGEGGETQYF
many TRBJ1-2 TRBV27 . TGTGCCAGCAGTGAACGGGCTCGTTTCGACTATGGCTACACCTTC CASSERARFDYGYTF
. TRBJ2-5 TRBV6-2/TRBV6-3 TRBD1 TGTGCCAGCAGTTACCCCGGGACAGACCGGGGAGAGACCCAGTACTTC CASSYPGTDRGETQYF
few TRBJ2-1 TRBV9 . TGTGCCAGCAGCGTATTAGGGGGTCCCTCCAATGAGCAGTTCTTC CASSVLGGPSNEQFF
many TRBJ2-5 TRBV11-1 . TGTGCCAGCAGCTTAAATGCAAGGCGGCAAGAGACCCAGTACTTC CASSLNARRQETQYF
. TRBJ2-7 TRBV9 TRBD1 TGTGCCAGCAGCGGCGCTCCGGGACAGGCCTCGGGTGAGCAGTACTTC CASSGAPGQASGEQYF
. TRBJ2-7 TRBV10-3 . TGTGTATTGATTGTCGAGCAGTACTTC CVLIVEQYF
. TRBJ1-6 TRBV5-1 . TGCGCCAGCAGCCCATGGGGTCGTTCACCCCTCCACTTT CASSPWGRSPLHF
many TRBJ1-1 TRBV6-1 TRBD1 TGTGCCAGCAGTTCGACAGGGCTTGGGGCTTTCTTT CASSSTGLGAFF
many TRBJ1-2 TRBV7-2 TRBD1 TGTGCCAGCACCGCTTCTTATTTCTCGGGACAGGATGGCTACACCTTC CASTASYFSGQDGYTF
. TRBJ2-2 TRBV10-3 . TGTGCCATCAGTTTCGCGGGACAGACCTTGAACACCGGGGAGCTGTTTTTT CAISFAGQTLNTGELFF
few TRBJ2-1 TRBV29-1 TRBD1 TGCAGCGTGGAGGCAAGACCCAAGCAGGGGGCGGTTCTTATAGGCAATGAGCAGTTCTTC CSVEARPKQGAVLIGNEQFF
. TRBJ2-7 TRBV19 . TGTGCCAGTTCTCCCTCTAAGAGCTCCTACGAGCAGTACTTC CASSPSKSSYEQYF
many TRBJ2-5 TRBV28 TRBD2 TGTGCCAGCAGTCGGAGGTTTAGCGGGAGTATTAGAGAGACCCAGTACTTC CASSRRFSGSIRETQYF
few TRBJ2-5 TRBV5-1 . TGCGCCAGCAGCTCCCCGGAAGCCGGCGGGACCCAGTACTTC CASSSPEAGGTQYF
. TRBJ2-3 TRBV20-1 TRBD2 TGCAGTGCTAGAGGGCCAAGAGGGACTAGCGGGTCCACGAGGGGCCCAGATACGCAGTATTTT CSARGPRGTSGSTRGPDTQYF
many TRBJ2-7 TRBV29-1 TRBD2 TGCAGCGTGTCTAGCGGGAGGATGTTCCACGAGCAGTACTTC CSVSSGRMFHEQYF
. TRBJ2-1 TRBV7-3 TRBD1 TGTGCCAGCAGCTTGACAGGGGGCAAGCAGTTCTTC CASSLTGGKQFF
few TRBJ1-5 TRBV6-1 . TGCGCCAGCAGCCACGGAGAGGTTCAGCCCCAGCATTTT CASSHGEVQPQHF